What follows is one TCR beta chain and its context. Its antigen remains unidentified. This record belongs to a study of STAT5B mutations in CD4+ large granular lymphocyte leukemia. General study results and limits: No patients shared main leukemic clonotypes, though around 24% appeared at low frequency elsewhere.

Original processing notes: The detection floor for productive clonotype frequency was 2.59 x 10-5. Here immunoSEQ multiplex PCR was the method, and the copy in TCRdb shows in-frame clones only, minus some. Clone size and V and J calls were adopted from that table, with D and trimming inferred from the DNA. The sample has about 28,000 clones, 65% to 80% seen once; the top ten hold 3.1%. Sequenced: CD4+ T cells from blood buffy coats. This clonotype originated in a human donor in good health.

As DNA, the CDR3 is TGTGCCAGCAGCATCCTGACAGGGCCAGGAAACACCATATATTTT. It translates to CASSILTGPGNTIYF. V is TRBV7-9 and J is TRBJ1-3, with 7 bases lining up with TRBD1. V lost 5 bases, J lost 4 bases, and 8 bases stayed unmatched. CDR1 is SEHNR and CDR2 is FQNEAQ in the germline V gene (reference sequence). This CDR3 is built from 15 residues.